Below are 18 T cell receptor beta chains sequenced from a single sample in a study of early T cells in non-severe SARS-CoV-2 infection. TCRdb analysed the 5' RACE reads with MiXCR anew, one entry per CDR3 protein. Among approximately 80,000 distinct CDR3 sequences listed, roughly 12% were seen once. Sequencing was done on a sample of whole blood. The receptors shown here come from an adult who was a healthcare worker with PCR-confirmed SARS-CoV-2 infection or an uninfected control (not recorded which).

This clonotype was counted ten times or more. The V call is TRBV7-8, the J call TRBJ2-1; D may correspond to TRBD1 or TRBD2 (5 bases each). Germline CDR1 and CDR2: SGHVS and FQNEAQ. Deletions cut 3 bases from V and 10 bases from J, with 13 bases between. The CDR3 has 13 residues. CDR3 bases: TGTGCCAGCAGCTTGGGACCCCTCGGGGAGCAGTTCTTC. Its protein is CASSLGPLGEQFF.

In its sample, this clonotype was seen many times. This chain connects TRBV2 to TRBJ2-1; TRBD2 matches 13 bases. CDR3 length: 19 amino acids. V shed 8 bases, J shed 5 bases, and the junction held 18 bases outside the gene matches. Germline CDR1 is SNHLY and CDR2 is FYNNEI. DNA for the CDR3: TGTGCCAGCCATCGGTCACGCTTCGGACTAGCGGGAGAGGACAATGAGCAGTTCTTC. Translation gives CASHRSRFGLAGEDNEQFF. The variable domain in full, with the rest retrieved from reference TRBV2 and TRBJ2-1, is EPEVTQTPSHQVTQMGQEVILRCVPISNHLYFYWYRQILGQKVEFLVSFYNNEISEKSEIFDDQFSVERPDGSNFTLKIRSTKLEDSAMYFCASHRSRFGLAGEDNEQFFGPGTRLTVL.

The rearrangement links TRBV19 to TRBJ1-5; D perhaps matches TRBD1 (6 bases). Trimming took 3 bases from V and 6 from J, leaving 15 bases between them. The CDR3 covers 15 residues. Germline V gene lookup returns CDR1 LNHDA and CDR2 SQIVND (reference sequence). CDR3 in amino acids: CASSMAGGSGQPQHF. The CDR3 bases are TGTGCCAGTAGTATGGCCGGGGGCTCAGGTCAGCCCCAGCATTTT.

This clonotype has only a few counts. The genes are TRBV5-1 and TRBJ1-6; D is possibly TRBD1 (5 bases). The CDR3 spans 15 residues. Germline CDR1 is SGHRS and CDR2 is YFSETQ. Trimming took off 0 bases at V and 7 bases at J, with 11 bases between the two ends. The DNA for the CDR3 is TGCGCCAGCAGCTTGGATGGGGGGAGCAATTCACCCCTCCACTTT. Translating gives CASSLDGGSNSPLHF. The full variable domain, with the rest looked up from reference TRBV5-1 and TRBJ1-6, is KAGVTQTPRYLIKTRGQQVTLSCSPISGHRSVSWYQQTPGQGLQFLFEYFSETQRNKGNFPGRFSGRQFSNSRSEMNVSTLELGDSALYLCASSLDGGSNSPLHFGNGTRLTVT.

This clonotype was seen only a few times. The chain recombines TRBV10-2 with TRBJ2-1; TRBD2 might be the D (6 bases). CDR3 length equals 13 residues. Germline CDR1 and CDR2: WSHSY and SAAADI. Between the trimmed V and J ends, which lost 6 bases and 4 bases, there was a span of 10 bases. Written as DNA, the CDR3 is TGCGCCAGCAGGGGGGGAACATACAATGAGCAGTTCTTC. Its translation is CASRGGTYNEQFF.

This clonotype was observed a few times. The chain recombines TRBV7-2 with TRBJ2-3; 12 positions match TRBD2. Germline CDR1 and CDR2: SGHTA and FQGNSA. J was trimmed by 2 bases and V by 3 bases; bases with no gene match: 12. The length of the CDR3 is 19 residues. The CDR3 is CASSLETSGSPTHTDTQYF. The CDR3 nucleotides read TGTGCCAGCAGCTTGGAGACTAGCGGGAGCCCGACACACACAGATACGCAGTATTTT.

This rearrangement joins TRBV11-2 to TRBJ2-1; D perhaps matches TRBD2 (7 bases). The CDR3 length is 15 residues. Between the trimmed V and J ends, which lost 1 base and 5 bases, there was a span of 12 bases. Germline V gene lookup returns CDR1 SGHAT and CDR2 FQNNGV. This CDR3 is CASSLARGAHNEQFF. DNA for the CDR3: TGTGCCAGCAGCTTAGCCCGGGGGGCTCACAATGAGCAGTTCTTC.

This clonotype appeared many times. The chain recombines TRBV5-1 with TRBJ2-1; 14 bases fit TRBD2. This CDR3 region has 15 residues. Trimming cost V 3 bases and J 10 bases; bases outside gene matches: 6. Germline V lookup: CDR1 SGHRS, CDR2 YFSETQ. The CDR3 sequence is CASSWGLAGAKEQFF. CDR3 in DNA: TGCGCCAGCAGCTGGGGACTAGCGGGAGCAAAGGAGCAGTTCTTC. The complete variable domain, with remaining parts taken from reference TRBV5-1 and TRBJ2-1, reads KAGVTQTPRYLIKTRGQQVTLSCSPISGHRSVSWYQQTPGQGLQFLFEYFSETQRNKGNFPGRFSGRQFSNSRSEMNVSTLELGDSALYLCASSWGLAGAKEQFFGPGTRLTVL.

The gene calls are TRBV9 and TRBJ2-7; maybe TRBD2 (6 bases). With 2 bases removed from V and 3 bases from J, the gap between germline ends came to 12 bases. The germline gives CDR1 SGDLS, CDR2 YYNGEE. This CDR3 has 14 residues. The CDR3 here is CASSVGGDGYEQYF. The DNA of the CDR3 is TGTGCCAGCAGCGTTGGAGGGGATGGCTACGAGCAGTACTTC. The full variable domain, rest sourced from reference TRBV9 and TRBJ2-7, is DSGVTQTPKHLITATGQRVTLRCSPRSGDLSVYWYQQSLDQGLQFLIQYYNGEERAKGNILERFSAQQFPDLHSELNLSSLELGDSALYFCASSVGGDGYEQYFGPGTRLTVT.

This clonotype has more than one count but fewer than ten. The V call is TRBV10-3, the J call TRBJ2-3; 8 bases agree with TRBD1. V lost 4 bases and J lost 9; bases outside the gene matches: 6. Per germline, CDR1 ENHRY and CDR2 SYGVKD. This CDR3 comprises 13 residues. DNA for the CDR3: TGTGCCATCAGTGTTACAGGGGGAGAAACGCAGTATTTT. It specifies CAISVTGGETQYF.

The chain is built from TRBV4-2 and TRBJ2-3; D possibly uses TRBD1 or TRBD2 (5 bases each). Trimming cost V 4 bases and J 1 base, with 6 bases left between them. Germline V gene sequence: CDR1 LGHNA, CDR2 YNFKEQ. CDR3 length: 13 amino acids. In nucleotides, the CDR3 is TGTGCCAGCAGCCGGGACGGCACAGATACGCAGTATTTT. Residues: CASSRDGTDTQYF.

This clonotype was detected a few times. The rearrangement joins TRBV27 to TRBJ2-5; no definite D call. CDR3 length: 12 amino acids. Germline lookup yields CDR1 MNHEY and CDR2 SMNVEV (reference sequence). Trimming took 4 bases from V and 0 from J, leaving 3 bases between them. The DNA for the CDR3 is TGTGCCAGCAGTTCAAACCAAGAGACCCAGTACTTC. Translation: CASSSNQETQYF.

The chain links TRBV30 to TRBJ2-1; a weak D match, TRBD2 (6 bases). Germline CDR1 reads GTSNPN; CDR2 reads SVGIG (reference sequence). The CDR3 totals 14 residues. Trimming left V 2 bases short and J 8 bases short, with 16 bases between. The CDR3 sequence is CAWSRLSGLDEQFF. The CDR3 nucleotides read TGTGCCTGGAGTCGTCTAAGCGGGTTGGATGAGCAGTTCTTC. Complete variable domain (other parts from reference TRBV30 and TRBJ2-1): SQTIHQWPATLVQPVGSPLSLECTVEGTSNPNLYWYRQAAGRGLQLLFYSVGIGQISSEVPQNLSASRPQDRQFILSSKKLLLSDSGFYLCAWSRLSGLDEQFFGPGTRLTVL.

Details on this clonotype: This clone may be a read error of a much larger clone one base away. Because the CDR3 is missing its conserved closing phenylalanine or tryptophan, this is likely a read error. This chain connects TRBV4-2 to TRBJ2-7; the D is unclear. The germline V and J ends were trimmed by 4 bases and 3 bases, with 13 bases remaining between them. Germline V gene data show CDR1 as LGHNA and CDR2 as YNFKEQ. This CDR3 region has 14 residues. Here the CDR3 DNA reads TGTGCCAGCAGCCTCGGGCAGAAAAACTACGAGCAGTACATC. Translating it yields CASSLGQKNYEQYI.

This clonotype was seen many times. This chain links TRBV6-1 with TRBJ2-1, with D possibly called TRBD1 or TRBD2 (5 bases each). V was shortened by 7 bases and J by 6 bases, with 13 bases between the two germline ends. Per germline, CDR1 MNHNS and CDR2 SASEGT. The CDR3 is 13 amino acids. CDR3 DNA: TGTGCCAGCACTGGGGGTCCCCTCAATGAGCAGTTCTTC. Translated: CASTGGPLNEQFF.

The rearrangement joins TRBV27 to TRBJ1-5; a possible D gene is TRBD1 (6 bases). The ends were cut back, 6 bases at V and 6 bases at J, with 12 bases in the middle. The V gene's germline CDR1 is MNHEY and CDR2 SMNVEV (reference sequence). CDR3 size: 13 residues. CDR3 amino acids: CASSRQAGQPQHF. In nucleotides, the CDR3 is TGTGCCAGCAGCCGACAGGCCGGTCAGCCCCAGCATTTT.

The chain carries TRBV14 and TRBJ2-1, with 11 bases aligning to TRBD2. The trim removed 1 base at V and 11 bases at J, leaving 1 base unmatched. The CDR3 extends over 13 amino acids. Germline V gives CDR1 SGHDN, CDR2 FVKESK. As DNA, the CDR3 is TGTGCCAGCAGCCAAGGACTAGCGGGAAAGCAGTTCTTC. Translated: CASSQGLAGKQFF. Based on the CDR3 plus reference TRBV14 and TRBJ2-1, the full variable domain is EAGVTQFPSHSVIEKGQTVTLRCDPISGHDNLYWYRRVMGKEIKFLLHFVKESKQDESGMPNNRFLAERTGGTYSTLKVQPAELEDSGVYFCASSQGLAGKQFFGPGTRLTVL.

The rearrangement links TRBV30 to TRBJ1-1; the match to TRBD1 covers 8 bases. The CDR3 runs to 13 residues. Trimming took 6 bases from V and 8 from J; bases not matched to a gene: 11. In germline, CDR1 is GTSNPN, CDR2 SVGIG (reference sequence). CDR3 bases: TGTGCCTGCTCCCGACAGGGGCTAGGAGAAGCTTTCTTT. Protein: CACSRQGLGEAFF.